The 2 T cell receptor beta chains presented below share a single source sample, sequenced in a study of T cells expressing NK-cell markers. Reanalyzing the 5' RACE reads, TCRdb keeps one entry per CDR3 protein, without DNA. The sample includes more than 120,000 distinct CDR3 sequences. The sample consisted of blood T cells: a sorted CD56 or NKG2C T cell subset, CD4+ or CD8+ T cells, or bulk PBMC T cells (not recorded which). The receptors derive from a young man in good health.

This sequence joins TRBV5-6 and TRBJ2-3; TCRdb picks TRBD1, but there is no DNA to check that call. From germline, CDR1 is SGHDT and CDR2 YYEEEE. This CDR3 is built from 16 residues. The chain's CDR3 is CASSSSGQLSTDTQYF.

The chain uses TRBV4-1 and TRBJ2-3; TCRdb proposes TRBD2, but this gene call is untestable without DNA. Looked up from germline, CDR1 is MGHRA and CDR2 is YSYEKL. CDR3 length: 15 amino acids. The chain's CDR3 is CASSQTSGSLNTQYF.